Listed here is a single TCR beta chain. This sample is drawn from a study of T cell responses to AZD1222 COVID-19 vaccine. CDR1 and CDR2 from the germline V gene are SGHDT and YYEEEE. The germline V and J ends were trimmed by 0 bases and 1 base, with 5 bases remaining between them. The CDR3 length is 14 residues. Generated by immunoSEQ multiplex PCR, the TCRdb table keeps only in-frame clones and is missing some. Of approximately 110,000 clones in the sample, 92% were seen once. This clonotype was sampled from an adult in good health. This specimen was peripheral blood, taken on day 0 of AZD1222 vaccination. The chain combines TRBV5-6 with TRBJ2-4, with no clear D. CDR3 protein: CASSLVSAKNIQYF. For the CDR3, the DNA is TGTGCCAGCAGCTTGGTTTCGGCCAAAAACATTCAGTACTTC. The whole variable domain, remainder taken from reference TRBV5-6 and TRBJ2-4, is DAGVTQSPTHLIKTRGQQVTLRCSPKSGHDTVSWYQQALGQGPQFIFQYYEEEERQRGNFPDRFSGHQFPNYSSELNVNALLLGDSALYLCASSLVSAKNIQYFGAGTRLSVL.